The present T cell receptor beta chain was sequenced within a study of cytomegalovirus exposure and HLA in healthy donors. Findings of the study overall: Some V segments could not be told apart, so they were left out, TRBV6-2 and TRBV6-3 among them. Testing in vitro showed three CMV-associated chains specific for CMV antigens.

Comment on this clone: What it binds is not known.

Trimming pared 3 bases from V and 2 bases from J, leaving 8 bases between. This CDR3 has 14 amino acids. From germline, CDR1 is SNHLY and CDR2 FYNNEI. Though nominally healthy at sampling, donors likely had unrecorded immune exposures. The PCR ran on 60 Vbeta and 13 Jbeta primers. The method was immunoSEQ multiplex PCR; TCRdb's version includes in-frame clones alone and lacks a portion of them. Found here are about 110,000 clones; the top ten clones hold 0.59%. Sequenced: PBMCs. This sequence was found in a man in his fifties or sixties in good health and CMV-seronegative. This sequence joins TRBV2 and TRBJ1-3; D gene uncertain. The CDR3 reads CASSDRSPGNTIYF. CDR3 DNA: TGTGCCAGCAGTGACAGGTCCCCTGGAAACACCATATATTTT. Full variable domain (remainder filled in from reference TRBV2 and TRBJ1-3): EPEVTQTPSHQVTQMGQEVILRCVPISNHLYFYWYRQILGQKVEFLVSFYNNEISEKSEIFDDQFSVERPDGSNFTLKIRSTKLEDSAMYFCASSDRSPGNTIYFGEGSWLTVV.